This T cell receptor beta chain was retrieved from a study of preoperative IRX-2 immunotherapy in early breast cancer. V lost 5 bases, J lost 7 bases, and 14 bases stayed unmatched. This CDR3 has 16 amino acids. Germline CDR1 reads SGHVS; CDR2 reads FQNEAQ. Assay used: immunoSEQ multiplex PCR; TCRdb lists only in-frame clones, some missing. The sample lists around 40,000 clones; roughly 95% were seen once. The treatment is: preoperative locoregional IRX-2 cytokine immunotherapy. Patients received preoperative, locoregional IRX-2 cytokine immunotherapy in a phase Ib study. This receptor was taken from a human donor with breast cancer. The rearrangement links TRBV7-8 to TRBJ1-1; TRBD1 matches at 9 bases. The specimen comprised tumor tissue, sampled after IRX-2 immunotherapy. The DNA for the CDR3 is TGTGCCAGCAGCCCGGGGTGGGACAGGGAATATGGTGAAGCTTTCTTT. The encoded protein is CASSPGWDREYGEAFF.